Given below is one TCR beta chain in context. Its antigen is unidentified. The data were obtained in a study of T cell responses to AZD1222 COVID-19 vaccine. The study's findings and limits: Targets within unmutated variant regions were reportedly found for nearly half of spike-specific TCRs.

Profiled with immunoSEQ multiplex PCR; TCRdb holds only in-frame clones, not every one. The sample lists 130,000 to 150,000 clones; about 90% were seen once. The CDR3 has 13 amino acids. V shed 3 bases and J 3 bases; nucleotides not matched to a gene: 0. In germline, CDR1 is GTSNPN, CDR2 SVGIG (reference sequence). This sequence originates from an adult in good health. The gene calls are TRBV30 and TRBJ1-1; 11 nucleotides align to TRBD1. The sample here was peripheral blood, taken on day 0 of AZD1222 vaccination. Written as DNA, the CDR3 is TGTGCCTGGAGGGGACAGGGGGACACTGAAGCTTTCTTT. Translated, it gives CAWRGQGDTEAFF.